These 2 T cell receptor beta chains share one sample of origin, sequenced in a study of cytomegalovirus exposure and HLA in healthy donors. The PCR contained 60 Vbeta and 13 Jbeta primers. Generated by immunoSEQ multiplex PCR, the TCRdb table keeps only in-frame clones and is missing some. The repertoire holds roughly 100,000 clones, with approximately 80% as singletons. The sample comprised PBMCs. The source of these receptors is a woman in her forties in good health and CMV-seronegative.

The gene calls are TRBV19 and TRBJ1-2, with 8 bases fitting TRBD1. V lost 8 bases and J lost 5; bases outside the gene matches: 7. The CDR3 is 13 residues long. Germline CDR1 reads LNHDA; CDR2 reads SQIVND (reference sequence). The CDR3: CASSRGLGYGYTF. CDR3 coding DNA: TGTGCCAGTTCCAGGGGGCTGGGGTATGGCTACACCTTC.

CDR3 DNA sequence: TGCAGCGTTGGGTCGTCTAGCGTGTCCTACAATGAGCAGTTCTTC. Translating gives CSVGSSSVSYNEQFF. The chain has TRBV29-1 and TRBJ2-1, with a tentative D call TRBD2 (6 bases). V was pared by 4 bases and J by 1 base, with 14 bases between. CDR1 and CDR2 from the germline V gene are SQVTM and ANQGSEA. The length of the CDR3 is 15 residues.